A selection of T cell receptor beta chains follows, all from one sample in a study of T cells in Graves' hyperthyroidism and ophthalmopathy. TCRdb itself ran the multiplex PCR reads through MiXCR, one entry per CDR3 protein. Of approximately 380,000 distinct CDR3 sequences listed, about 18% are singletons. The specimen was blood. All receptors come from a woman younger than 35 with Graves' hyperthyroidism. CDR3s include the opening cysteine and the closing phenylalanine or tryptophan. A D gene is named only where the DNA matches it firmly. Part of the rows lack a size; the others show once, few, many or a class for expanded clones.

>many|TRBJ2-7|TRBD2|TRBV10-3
TGTGCCATCAGTGAGTTGGAGCGGGGGAGTCCCTACGAGCAGTACTTC
CAISELERGSPYEQYF
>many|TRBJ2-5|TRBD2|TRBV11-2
TGTGCCAGCAGCGGGACTAGCGGAGGGTGGGCGCGAGAGACCCAGTACTTC
CASSGTSGGWARETQYF
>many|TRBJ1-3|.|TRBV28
TGTGCCAGCAGTTTCACCCTCGGGGGGACTGGAAACACCATATATTTT
CASSFTLGGTGNTIYF
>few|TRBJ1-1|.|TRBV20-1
TGCAGTGCTCGGGCGGGGGGCCGGGGCTTAGCTTTCTTT
CSARAGGRGLAFF
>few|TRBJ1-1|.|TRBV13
TGTGCCAGCAGCCCCCATGGAGGGATCGGCACTGAAGCTTTCTTT
CASSPHGGIGTEAFF
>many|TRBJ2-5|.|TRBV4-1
TGCGCCAGCAGCCAAGCCGAACAAGAGACCCAGTACTTC
CASSQAEQETQYF
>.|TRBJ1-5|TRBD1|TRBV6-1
TGTGCCAGCAGTGAACAATGGACAGGTCCGAGCAATCAGCCCCAGCATTTT
CASSEQWTGPSNQPQHF
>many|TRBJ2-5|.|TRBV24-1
TGTGCCACCCGAGAGACCCAGTACTTC
CATRETQYF
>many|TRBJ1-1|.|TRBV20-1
TGCAGTGCTAGAGAGGGTGCAGGGAACACTGAAGCTTTCTTT
CSAREGAGNTEAFF
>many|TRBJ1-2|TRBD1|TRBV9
TGTGCCAGCAGCGTAGGGGCAGGGGGCCGCTCCTTCTATGGCTACACCTTC
CASSVGAGGRSFYGYTF
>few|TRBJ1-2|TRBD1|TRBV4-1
TGCGCCAGCACCTTGACAGGGGGCTTTGGCTACACCTTC
CASTLTGGFGYTF
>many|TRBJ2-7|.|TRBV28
TGTGCCAGCGGCGAGGGGGGGTTGCGATACGAGCAGTACTTC
CASGEGGLRYEQYF
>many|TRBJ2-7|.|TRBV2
TGTGCCAGCAGTGGGTTAGAAATGAGCTCCTACGAGCAGTACTTC
CASSGLEMSSYEQYF
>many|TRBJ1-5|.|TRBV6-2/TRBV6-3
TGTGCCACCGCCAACCCAACGGGTTCGTATCAGCCCCAGCATTTT
CATANPTGSYQPQHF
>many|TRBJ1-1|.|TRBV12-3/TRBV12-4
TGTGCCAGTAAAGATCTCCATGGGGGGGCAGGCACTGAAGCTTTCTTT
CASKDLHGGAGTEAFF
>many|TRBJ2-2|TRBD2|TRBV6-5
TGTGCCAGCAGTTACAAGCGGGGGGCAGACACCGGGGAGCTGTTTTTT
CASSYKRGADTGELFF
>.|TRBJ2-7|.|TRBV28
TGTGCCAGCAGTTCGGCAGGGACCTCCTACGAGCAGTACTTC
CASSSAGTSYEQYF
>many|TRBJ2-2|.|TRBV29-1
TGCAGCGTTGACGGGTTGTGGGACGGGGTCGGGGAGCTGTTTTTT
CSVDGLWDGVGELFF
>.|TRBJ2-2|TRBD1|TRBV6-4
TGTGCCAGCACCGACAGGGGCCGGAACACCGGGGAGCTGTGTTTT
CASTDRGRNTGELCF
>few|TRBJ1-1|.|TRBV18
TGTGCCAGTATCCCCGGGGGCGGCACTGAAGCTTTCTTT
CASIPGGGTEAFF
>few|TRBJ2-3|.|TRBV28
TGTGCCAGCAGTTTATTGAGTTTGGGTCCTTCTAGCACAGATACGCAGTATTTT
CASSLLSLGPSSTDTQYF
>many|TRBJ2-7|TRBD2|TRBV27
TGTGCCAGCAGTTTAAGCTGGACTAGCGGGTACGAGCAGTACTTC
CASSLSWTSGYEQYF